This T cell receptor beta chain was found in a study of T cells after yellow fever vaccination. Via MiXCR, TCRdb re-called the 5' RACE reads, giving one row per CDR3 protein. The sample shows nearly 350,000 distinct CDR3 sequences, 8.1% of them seen only once. Sample: PBMCs, taken approximately 47 days after the first yellow fever vaccination. This TCR was recovered from a young man who received the YFV17D yellow fever vaccine.

The CDR3 reads CASSIAAGSPYEQYF. CDR3 coding DNA: TGTGCCAGTAGTATAGCGGCAGGGTCCCCCTACGAGCAGTACTTC. The chain couples TRBV19 to TRBJ2-7, with a tentative D call TRBD1 (5 bases). Germline V CDR1 and CDR2: LNHDA, SQIVND (reference sequence). Trimming removed 1 base at V and 2 bases at J, with 12 bases between. The CDR3 extends over 15 amino acids.